The 14 T cell receptor beta chains below come from one sample, sequenced in a study of memory CD4+ T cells and cytomegalovirus serostatus. The sort gate was single viable CD3+CD4+CD8-CD45RO+ cells for memory CD4+ T cells. The repertoire was sequenced with immunoSEQ multiplex PCR; TCRdb's copy has only in-frame clones and lacks some. The table includes some 50,000 clones, around 70% detected once. The specimen was memory CD4+ T cells from blood. These TCRs come from an adult in good health and CMV-seropositive.

This clone came up a few times. The V and J genes are TRBV19 and TRBJ1-1; no clear D gene. V was clipped by 3 bases and J by 2 bases, with 7 bases between them. Germline V lookup: CDR1 LNHDA, CDR2 SQIVND (reference sequence). This CDR3 comprises 13 residues. CDR3 coding DNA: TGTGCCAGTAGTATCAGCATTAACACTGAAGCTTTCTTT. It yields the protein CASSISINTEAFF.

This chain's CDR3 is CASSLAGPWVTEAFF. CDR3 nucleotides: TGCGCCAGCAGCTTGGCCGGGCCGTGGGTCACTGAAGCTTTCTTT. The chain is built from TRBV5-1 and TRBJ1-1; D ambiguous. Between the trimmed V and J ends, which lost 0 bases and 4 bases, there was a span of 13 bases. The CDR3 has 15 residues. Germline V lookup: CDR1 SGHRS, CDR2 YFSETQ.

The chain combines TRBV28 with TRBJ1-5; D gene ambiguous. The CDR3 contains 14 residues. Trimming took 2 bases from V and 6 from J, leaving 11 bases between them. Germline CDR1 is MDHEN and CDR2 is SYDVKM. This chain's CDR3 is CASSLEGAGQPQHF. The CDR3 DNA reads TGTGCCAGCAGTTTAGAAGGTGCAGGTCAGCCCCAGCATTTT. Full variable domain (rest looked up from reference TRBV28 and TRBJ1-5): DVKVTQSSRYLVKRTGEKVFLECVQDMDHENMFWYRQDPGLGLRLIYFSYDVKMKEKGDIPEGYSVSREKKERFSLILESASTNQTSMYLCASSLEGAGQPQHFGDGTRLSIL.

The J gene is TRBJ2-3, the V gene TRBV6-5; 7 bases are shared with TRBD1. Germline V gene sequence: CDR1 MNHEY, CDR2 SVGAGI. The CDR3 has 14 amino acids. The V segment lost 7 bases and the J segment 0 bases; nucleotides outside the gene matches: 4. CDR3 DNA: TGTGCCAGCAAACCCAGGGGGAGCACAGATACGCAGTATTTT. This sequence encodes CASKPRGSTDTQYF.

V usage is TRBV29-1 and J usage is TRBJ1-2; maybe TRBD1 (6 bases). V lost 4 bases and J 7 bases, leaving 13 bases between the germline ends. Germline V CDR1 and CDR2: SQVTM, ANQGSEA. This CDR3 is 12 amino acids long. The DNA of the CDR3 is TGCAGCGTTGTGCGGGGGGCCGGTGGCTACACCTTC. This sequence encodes CSVVRGAGGYTF.

The V gene is TRBV5-1, the J gene TRBJ2-7; tentatively, D is TRBD1 or TRBD2 (5 bases each). Per the germline V gene, CDR1 is SGHRS and CDR2 is YFSETQ. V was pared by 4 bases and J by 2 bases, with 16 bases between. The CDR3 is 15 residues long. CDR3 region: CASSPRGATTYEQYF. CDR3 sequence (DNA): TGCGCCAGCAGCCCCCGAGGGGCGACGACCTACGAGCAGTACTTC.

The V gene is TRBV7-8, the J gene TRBJ2-5; 10 positions match TRBD2. Germline-derived CDR1 and CDR2 are SGHVS and FQNEAQ. This CDR3 has 17 residues. V gave up 5 bases and J gave up 2 bases; unmatched junction bases: 11. Here the CDR3 reads CASSQRHGLAAQETQYF. The DNA for the CDR3 is TGTGCCAGCAGCCAACGTCACGGACTAGCGGCACAAGAGACCCAGTACTTC.

V is TRBV14 and J is TRBJ2-3; D uncertain. Trimming removed 0 bases at V and 10 bases at J, with 11 bases between. The CDR3 extends over 13 amino acids. CDR1 SGHDN and CDR2 FVKESK come from the germline V gene. The CDR3 loop reads CASSQEGFGAQYF. CDR3 nucleotides: TGTGCCAGCAGCCAAGAAGGGTTCGGTGCGCAGTATTTT. The full variable domain, its missing parts supplied by reference TRBV14 and TRBJ2-3, is EAGVTQFPSHSVIEKGQTVTLRCDPISGHDNLYWYRRVMGKEIKFLLHFVKESKQDESGMPNNRFLAERTGGTYSTLKVQPAELEDSGVYFCASSQEGFGAQYFGPGTRLTVL.

This chain uses TRBV13 with TRBJ2-7, with 10 bases lining up with TRBD1. V lost 5 bases to trimming and J lost 2 bases; unmatched junction nucleotides: 6. In germline, CDR1 is PRHDT, CDR2 FYEKMQ (reference sequence). The CDR3 runs 15 residues. The CDR3 region has the DNA TGTGCCAGCAGCACCGGGACAGGGGTAACCTACGAGCAGTACTTC. Translated, it gives CASSTGTGVTYEQYF.

This clone was counted a few times. V usage is TRBV10-2 and J usage is TRBJ2-5; D is possibly TRBD1 or TRBD2 (5 bases each). The length of the CDR3 is 14 residues. CDR1 is WSHSY and CDR2 is SAAADI in the germline V gene. Between the trimmed V and J ends, which lost 3 bases and 5 bases, there was a span of 13 bases. CDR3 coding DNA: TGCGCCAGCAGTGATTTCGGGACGGGGGAGACCCAGTACTTC. Protein: CASSDFGTGETQYF.

As for this clone: The junction differs from germline at one of its ends, possibly a read error. The V and J genes are TRBV5-1 and TRBJ2-1, with a weak D call TRBD2 (5 bases). Looked up from germline, CDR1 is SGHRS and CDR2 is YFSETQ. The CDR3 covers 13 residues. For the CDR3, the DNA is TGCGCCAGCAGATTGGGTCATAGCGATGAGCAGTTCTTC. It translates to CASRLGHSDEQFF. The full variable domain, its missing parts supplied by reference TRBV5-1 and TRBJ2-1, is KAGVTQTPRYLIKTRGQQVTLSCSPISGHRSVSWYQQTPGQGLQFLFEYFSETQRNKGNFPGRFSGRQFSNSRSEMNVSTLELGDSALYLCASRLGHSDEQFFGPGTRLTVL.

This clone was detected only once. The V call is TRBV5-4, the J call TRBJ2-2; 8 bases fit TRBD1. Looked up from germline, CDR1 is SGHNT and CDR2 is YYREEE (reference sequence). J lost 1 base, V lost 4 bases, and 3 bases had no gene match. CDR3 length: 15 amino acids. Here the CDR3 reads CASSRQGLNTGELFF. The CDR3, as DNA: TGTGCCAGCAGCAGACAGGGGCTGAACACCGGGGAGCTGTTTTTT.

The chain couples TRBV7-2 to TRBJ2-7; TRBD2 is a possible D gene (6 bases). Trimming took 5 bases from V and 2 from J, leaving 13 bases between them. Germline assignment: CDR1 SGHTA and CDR2 FQGNSA. The CDR3 has 14 residues. CDR3 residues: CASSTPGRAYEQYF. The CDR3 DNA reads TGTGCCAGCAGCACCCCCGGGAGAGCCTACGAGCAGTACTTC.

The V and J genes are TRBV6-5 and TRBJ1-4, with 8 bases that match TRBD1. This CDR3 comprises 14 residues. V lost 6 bases and J lost 8; bases outside the gene matches: 8. Per the germline V gene, CDR1 is MNHEY and CDR2 is SVGAGI. As DNA, the CDR3 is TGTGCCAGCAGATATGGGGACAGGCAGGAAAAACTGTTTTTT. As protein: CASRYGDRQEKLFF.